This TCR beta chain emerged from a study of T cells expressing NK-cell markers (dated by TCRdb to the early 2020s). In terms of the full investigation: Three sorted T-cell subsets (CD3+CD56+NKG2C+, CD3+CD56+NKG2C- and CD3+CD56-NKG2C+) from fewer than 10 donors had their TCR beta-chain repertoires profiled. Seven of the eight sequenced donors were HCMV-seropositive and one was HCMV-seronegative. The eight sequenced donors were randomly selected healthy volunteers, three men and five women. Libraries were sequenced as 2 x 150 bp reads on Illumina HiSeq 2000/2500, MiSeq or NextSeq.

To determine HCMV serostatus, a commercial ELISA kit was used to detect HCMV-specific IgG in serum. Peripheral blood mononuclear cells were isolated from blood by Ficoll density gradient centrifugation. With respect to this clonotype: The antigen this receptor binds is unknown.

Sequencing used an Illumina HiSeq 2000. TCR beta cDNA libraries were made by 5'RACE template switching that added a universal primer site and unique molecular identifiers. Synthesis of cDNA was primed from the TCR beta constant segment and was followed by two consecutive PCR amplification steps. The published analysis was carried out like this. MIGEC was used to demultiplex reads and group the reads by UMI, and MiTCR was used to assemble and quantify clonotypes. To remove erroneous sequences, TCR cDNA sequences were retained only when supported by two or more reads. The tcR package was used for downstream repertoire analysis, and clonotypes were matched between fractions using CDR3 nucleotide sequence together with V segment. VDJmatch was used to annotate antigen specificity against VDJdb, with one amino acid substitution allowed in CDR3. TCRdb reprocessed the reads, and each CDR3 protein sequence is entered once, without DNA. What appears here as the V and J calls and clone size reflects TCRdb's work, not the paper's. This sample's records show about 170,000 distinct CDR3 sequences. The top ten hold around 20% of the sample.

Broad study findings and their caveats: In more than 5 donors, the dominant CD3+CD56+NKG2C+ clonotypes were found to rank among the top 10 CD8+ clonotypes and to make up about 1.0-7.5% of CD8+ T cells. Those dominant clonotypes were again the most abundant among CD3+CD56-NKG2C+ cells in a handful of donors, at roughly 25-60.1%. Whether the expanded NKG2C-expressing T cell clones were specific for HCMV antigens remained unclear.

The CDR3 has 16 amino acids, counting the end cysteine and phenylalanine. The DNA is not on file. CDR1 LGHNA and CDR2 YNFKEQ were looked up in the germline V gene. This TCR derives from a man aged 18-70 years in good health. The sequence is built from TRBV4-2 and TRBJ2-2; the D call of TRBD2 rests on TCRdb alone, since no DNA is present to check it. Material: blood T cells: a sorted CD56 or NKG2C T cell subset, CD4+ or CD8+ T cells, or bulk PBMC T cells (not recorded which). The CDR3 amino acid sequence is: CASSPGLAGETGELFF.